This TCR beta chain was identified during a study of cytomegalovirus exposure and HLA in healthy donors. Notes on this clone: Its matching antigen is unknown.

The CDR3 loop spans 14 amino acids. CDR1 is MDHEN and CDR2 is SYDVKM in the germline V gene. The junction had 8 bases not matched to a gene; V was cut back by 5 bases and J by 6 bases. The assay was immunoSEQ multiplex PCR, and TCRdb's table has in-frame clones only and misses some. In the table there are hundreds of thousands of clones, 86% of which are singletons. Overall study results and limits: Reported performance of the classifier showed diagnosis of cytomegalovirus status with high specificity and sensitivity.

The sequence derives from a woman aged 18-29 years in good health and CMV-seronegative. The specimen was PBMCs. The rearrangement joins TRBV28 to TRBJ2-7; 9 bases are shared with TRBD1. CDR3 in amino acids: CASSSPGQGLEQYF. The CDR3 bases are TGTGCCAGCAGTAGTCCGGGACAGGGCCTCGAGCAGTACTTC.